This T cell receptor beta chain was recorded in a study of response to subunit inactivated influenza vaccine listed by TCRdb under 2018. Study-level background: Deep quantitative profiling of the T cell receptor repertoire was used in the study to follow responses to a trivalent subunit inactivated influenza vaccine.

Sequences SGHTA (CDR1) and FQGNSA (CDR2) are obtained from the germline V gene. The CDR3 contains 22 residues, cysteine and phenylalanine counted. Only the CDR3 portion is preserved as DNA: 66 bases, with reading frame beginning at the first base. Trimmed from V: 2 bases; trimmed from J: 0 bases; junction bases lacking a gene match: 19. Preparation of the library involved RT-PCR. This sample was sequenced with an Illumina HiSeq 2500. The public reads were reanalyzed by TCRdb: fastp trimming at Q25, MiXCR alignment, in-frame beta chains only. One record per CDR3 amino acid sequence lists the most common genes and DNA. Across this sample there are a few hundred thousand distinct CDR3 sequences, with 14% seen only once. The top ten hold 11% of the sample. This clonotype was counted only a few times. The antigen this receptor binds is unknown. No quality values exist for individual bases; no much larger clone is one base distant.

Overall results and qualifications from the work: The authors proposed that each seasonal influenza vaccination may bring in only a limited number of new T cells.

The source is a man aged 45-65 years who received an inactivated influenza vaccine. Donor details come from another sample of the same person, matched by shared clones. Here the sequenced sample was PBMCs from blood, taken 12 days after vaccination. Rearrangement joined TRBV7-2 to TRBJ2-1, and 10 junctional nucleotides match TRBD2. The sequence in DNA is TGTGCCAGCAGCTTACCTAGCGCGAGCGGGAGGGCTTACCTAACCTCCTACAATGAGCAGTTCTTC. Its coded protein is CASSLPSASGRAYLTSYNEQFF.